The 21 T cell receptor beta chains listed next were all sequenced from one sample in a study of blood T cells in healthy people across ages. Through a sample-barcoded 5' primer and a J-beta primer mix, a second PCR was run for 7 to 11 cycles. TCRdb called the 5' RACE reads again in MiXCR, with one record for every CDR3 protein. The table has hundreds of thousands of distinct CDR3 sequences, 44% seen once. Specimen: blood. The source is a man in his sixties in good health.

This clonotype showed up just a few times. The chain joins TRBV6-2 or TRBV6-3 to TRBJ1-5; 8 bases line up with TRBD1. V lost 2 bases and J lost 4; bases outside the gene matches: 13. The CDR3 spans 18 residues. The germline CDR1 and CDR2 sequences are MNHEY and SVGEGT. CDR3 sequence (DNA): TGTGCCAGCAGTTACCTCCCCATCGACAGGGGCAAGAATCAGCCCCAGCATTTT. It codes for CASSYLPIDRGKNQPQHF.

The rearrangement joins TRBV11-1 to TRBJ2-1, with 15 bases identical to TRBD2. The V gene end was trimmed by 3 bases and the J gene end by 6 bases; junction bases not matched to a gene: 6. Germline-derived CDR1 and CDR2 are SGHAT and FQDESV (reference sequence). The CDR3 consists of 17 residues. Here the CDR3 reads CASSFRGGLAGGNEQFF. The CDR3 nucleotides read TGTGCCAGCAGCTTTCGTGGGGGACTAGCGGGGGGCAATGAGCAGTTCTTC.

This clonotype was picked up a small number of times. The chain carries TRBV5-6 and TRBJ2-6, with TRBD2 matching over 7 bases. The germline V gene encodes CDR1 SGHDT and CDR2 YYEEEE. This CDR3 has 20 residues. J lost 0 bases, V lost 1 base, and 13 bases had no gene match. The CDR3 region is CASSLRYGAGVSSGANVLTF. DNA of the CDR3: TGTGCCAGCAGCTTGAGGTACGGGGCGGGGGTCTCCTCTGGGGCCAACGTCCTGACTTTC.

This clonotype was observed a few times. CDR3 residues: CSVEAWRGAQYF. CDR3 nucleotide sequence: TGCAGCGTTGAGGCCTGGCGGGGGGCCCAGTACTTC. V gene TRBV29-1 combines with J gene TRBJ2-5; TRBD2 agrees at 8 bases. The length of the CDR3 is 12 residues. V shed 3 bases, J shed 9 bases, and the junction held 6 bases outside the gene matches. The V gene's germline CDR1 is SQVTM and CDR2 ANQGSEA.

This clonotype showed up just once. This rearrangement joins TRBV18 to TRBJ2-2, with 7 nucleotides matching TRBD1. The CDR3 consists of 16 residues. Looked up from germline, CDR1 is KGHSH and CDR2 is LQKENI. V trimming: 0 bases; J trimming: 4 bases; junction bases outside the gene matches: 5. Here the CDR3 DNA reads TGTGCCAGCTCACCACCAGGGGGCTATGTCACCGGGGAGCTGTTTTTT. Protein sequence: CASSPPGGYVTGELFF.

This clonotype was picked up many times. The gene calls are TRBV27 and TRBJ2-7; tentative D call: TRBD2 (6 bases). Germline V gene data show CDR1 as MNHEY and CDR2 as SMNVEV (reference sequence). CDR3 length: 15 residues. V lost 4 bases to trimming and J lost 2 bases, with 15 bases between them. The CDR3 bases are TGTGCCAGCAGTTCTTCTAGCGCCAACACCTACGAGCAGTACTTC. Translation: CASSSSSANTYEQYF.

In its sample, this clonotype was seen a few times. J is TRBJ2-5 and V is TRBV5-1; TRBD1 matches 7 bases. The length of the CDR3 is 16 residues. Germline-derived CDR1 and CDR2 are SGHRS and YFSETQ. V dropped 0 bases and J dropped 5; count of bases not matched to a gene: 10. The CDR3 sequence: CASSLGGRGNLETQYF. CDR3 sequence (DNA): TGCGCCAGCAGCTTGGGCGGCAGGGGGAATCTTGAGACCCAGTACTTC.

Note on this clonotype: Since a much larger clone is just one base distant, this may be a read error. The chain couples TRBV20-1 to TRBJ2-7, with D maybe TRBD2 (5 bases). CDR3 length: 11 residues. Per germline, CDR1 DFQATT and CDR2 SNEGSKA (reference sequence). The chain's CDR3 is CNASWAGEQYF. CDR3 DNA: TGCAATGCTAGTTGGGCGGGCGAGCAGTACTTC.

This rearrangement joins TRBV6-2 or TRBV6-3 to TRBJ1-2; TRBD1 aligns across 11 bases. Germline loops: CDR1 MNHEY, CDR2 SVGEGT. The CDR3 has 16 amino acids. With 2 bases clipped from V and 0 bases from J, the junction kept 2 bases outside the gene matches. Here the CDR3 reads CASSYGTGGPNYGYTF. Written as DNA, the CDR3 is TGTGCCAGCAGTTACGGGACAGGGGGTCCTAACTATGGCTACACCTTC.

The chain recombines TRBV12-3 or TRBV12-4 with TRBJ1-5; unclear D gene. This CDR3 is built from 15 residues. V was cut by 8 bases and J by 1 base, with 15 bases left in between. As DNA, the CDR3 is TGTGCCAGCGGGCGGGGTTCCCCGAGCAATCAGCCCCAGCATTTT. Its translation is CASGRGSPSNQPQHF.

V usage is TRBV12-3 or TRBV12-4 and J usage is TRBJ2-1; TRBD1 matches 11 bases. CDR3 size: 15 residues. The ends lost 5 bases at V and 7 bases at J; junction bases unmatched: 7. CDR3 DNA: TGTGCCAGCAGTCTCGGACAGGGGGCAGAAAATGAGCAGTTCTTC. Residues: CASSLGQGAENEQFF.

This clonotype was counted only a few times. This rearrangement joins TRBV6-6 to TRBJ1-1; unclear D gene. The V and J ends lost 6 bases and 1 base respectively, with 9 bases between them. The germline V gene encodes CDR1 MNHNY and CDR2 SVGAGI (reference sequence). The CDR3 covers 13 residues. CDR3 residues: CASSTGRNTEAFF. DNA of the CDR3: TGTGCCAGCAGCACCGGGAGGAACACTGAAGCTTTCTTT.

There are a few counts of this clonotype. The V and J genes are TRBV7-9 and TRBJ2-3; possible D gene TRBD1, 6 bases. V dropped 1 base and J dropped 1 base, with 12 bases sitting between them. The germline V gene has CDR1 SEHNR and CDR2 FQNEAQ (reference sequence). This CDR3 has 16 amino acids. The chain's CDR3 is CASSLVGGPGTDTQYF. The CDR3 nucleotides read TGTGCCAGCAGCTTAGTTGGGGGCCCGGGCACAGATACGCAGTATTTT.

V is TRBV24-1 and J is TRBJ1-1, with 7 bases identical to TRBD1. Germline CDR1 and CDR2: KGHDR and SFDVKD. The CDR3 extends over 13 amino acids. Trimming removed 3 bases from V and 7 bases from J; junction bases left unmatched: 4. In nucleotides, the CDR3 is TGTGCCACCAGTGATGAGACAGGGAGTGAAGCTTTCTTT. Amino acid sequence: CATSDETGSEAFF.

This chain uses TRBV6-1 with TRBJ2-3; 11 nucleotides agree with TRBD2. V was clipped by 1 base and J by 7 bases; unmatched bases: 4. From germline, CDR1 is MNHNS and CDR2 SASEGT. The CDR3 extends over 15 amino acids. The CDR3 coding sequence is TGTGCCAGCAGTGAAGTGGGACTAGCGGCGAATACGCAGTATTTT. Residues: CASSEVGLAANTQYF.

This clonotype was recorded many times. This clone may be a read error of a much larger clone one base away. The genes are TRBV20-1 and TRBJ2-4; D might be TRBD2 (6 bases). Germline CDR1 DFQATT, CDR2 SNEGSKA (reference sequence). V lost 5 bases, J lost 7 bases, and 18 bases lay in between. The CDR3 contains 14 residues. CDR3 DNA sequence: TGCAGTGCTGCGGCGGGAAGCCGGAAGAACATTCAGTACTTC. This encodes CSAAAGSRKNIQYF.

The rearrangement joins TRBV7-2 to TRBJ2-1; TRBD2 matches 9 bases. The junction had 10 bases not matched to a gene; V was cut back by 4 bases and J by 6 bases. Germline loops: CDR1 SGHTA, CDR2 FQGNSA. This CDR3 has 16 residues. In DNA form, the CDR3 reads TGTGCCAGCAGCTGGGGGCGGCGGGGGGGCGTCAATGAGCAGTTCTTC. Protein sequence: CASSWGRRGGVNEQFF.

This clonotype was seen only a few times. V gene TRBV4-1 combines with J gene TRBJ2-5; TRBD2 matches 13 bases. The J segment lost 5 bases and the V segment lost 1 base, leaving 7 bases of the junction unmatched. The CDR3 is 17 residues long. Per germline, CDR1 MGHRA and CDR2 YSYEKL. In DNA, the CDR3 is TGCGCCAGCAGCCAAGGACGGACTAGCGGGGGACGGGAGACCCAGTACTTC. It specifies CASSQGRTSGGRETQYF.

Here the CDR3 DNA reads TGCGCCAGCAGCACCACAGGGGGAGCCACTGAAGCTTTCTTT. It is translated as CASSTTGGATEAFF. This chain uses TRBV5-1 with TRBJ1-1; 8 nucleotides match TRBD1. Per germline, CDR1 SGHRS and CDR2 YFSETQ. The CDR3 loop spans 14 amino acids. The V gene end was trimmed by 4 bases and the J gene end by 4 bases; junction bases not matched to a gene: 6.

The V call is TRBV14, the J call TRBJ1-3, with D hard to call. The germline V gene has CDR1 SGHDN and CDR2 FVKESK. Between the trimmed V and J ends, which lost 1 base and 0 bases, there was a span of 1 base. The CDR3 consists of 13 residues. CDR3 nucleotide sequence: TGTGCCAGCAGCCAAGTCTCTGGAAACACCATATATTTT. Its protein is CASSQVSGNTIYF.

About this clonotype: An end of the junction does not agree with germline; a read error may underlie this. The chain uses TRBV5-1 and TRBJ2-7; 12 bases are a match to TRBD1. CDR3 length equals 15 residues. The V gene's germline CDR1 is SGHRS and CDR2 YFSETQ. CDR3: CASSFRDRGPYEQYF. CDR3 nucleotides: TGTGCCAGCAGCTTCCGGGACAGGGGGCCCTACGAGCAGTACTTC.